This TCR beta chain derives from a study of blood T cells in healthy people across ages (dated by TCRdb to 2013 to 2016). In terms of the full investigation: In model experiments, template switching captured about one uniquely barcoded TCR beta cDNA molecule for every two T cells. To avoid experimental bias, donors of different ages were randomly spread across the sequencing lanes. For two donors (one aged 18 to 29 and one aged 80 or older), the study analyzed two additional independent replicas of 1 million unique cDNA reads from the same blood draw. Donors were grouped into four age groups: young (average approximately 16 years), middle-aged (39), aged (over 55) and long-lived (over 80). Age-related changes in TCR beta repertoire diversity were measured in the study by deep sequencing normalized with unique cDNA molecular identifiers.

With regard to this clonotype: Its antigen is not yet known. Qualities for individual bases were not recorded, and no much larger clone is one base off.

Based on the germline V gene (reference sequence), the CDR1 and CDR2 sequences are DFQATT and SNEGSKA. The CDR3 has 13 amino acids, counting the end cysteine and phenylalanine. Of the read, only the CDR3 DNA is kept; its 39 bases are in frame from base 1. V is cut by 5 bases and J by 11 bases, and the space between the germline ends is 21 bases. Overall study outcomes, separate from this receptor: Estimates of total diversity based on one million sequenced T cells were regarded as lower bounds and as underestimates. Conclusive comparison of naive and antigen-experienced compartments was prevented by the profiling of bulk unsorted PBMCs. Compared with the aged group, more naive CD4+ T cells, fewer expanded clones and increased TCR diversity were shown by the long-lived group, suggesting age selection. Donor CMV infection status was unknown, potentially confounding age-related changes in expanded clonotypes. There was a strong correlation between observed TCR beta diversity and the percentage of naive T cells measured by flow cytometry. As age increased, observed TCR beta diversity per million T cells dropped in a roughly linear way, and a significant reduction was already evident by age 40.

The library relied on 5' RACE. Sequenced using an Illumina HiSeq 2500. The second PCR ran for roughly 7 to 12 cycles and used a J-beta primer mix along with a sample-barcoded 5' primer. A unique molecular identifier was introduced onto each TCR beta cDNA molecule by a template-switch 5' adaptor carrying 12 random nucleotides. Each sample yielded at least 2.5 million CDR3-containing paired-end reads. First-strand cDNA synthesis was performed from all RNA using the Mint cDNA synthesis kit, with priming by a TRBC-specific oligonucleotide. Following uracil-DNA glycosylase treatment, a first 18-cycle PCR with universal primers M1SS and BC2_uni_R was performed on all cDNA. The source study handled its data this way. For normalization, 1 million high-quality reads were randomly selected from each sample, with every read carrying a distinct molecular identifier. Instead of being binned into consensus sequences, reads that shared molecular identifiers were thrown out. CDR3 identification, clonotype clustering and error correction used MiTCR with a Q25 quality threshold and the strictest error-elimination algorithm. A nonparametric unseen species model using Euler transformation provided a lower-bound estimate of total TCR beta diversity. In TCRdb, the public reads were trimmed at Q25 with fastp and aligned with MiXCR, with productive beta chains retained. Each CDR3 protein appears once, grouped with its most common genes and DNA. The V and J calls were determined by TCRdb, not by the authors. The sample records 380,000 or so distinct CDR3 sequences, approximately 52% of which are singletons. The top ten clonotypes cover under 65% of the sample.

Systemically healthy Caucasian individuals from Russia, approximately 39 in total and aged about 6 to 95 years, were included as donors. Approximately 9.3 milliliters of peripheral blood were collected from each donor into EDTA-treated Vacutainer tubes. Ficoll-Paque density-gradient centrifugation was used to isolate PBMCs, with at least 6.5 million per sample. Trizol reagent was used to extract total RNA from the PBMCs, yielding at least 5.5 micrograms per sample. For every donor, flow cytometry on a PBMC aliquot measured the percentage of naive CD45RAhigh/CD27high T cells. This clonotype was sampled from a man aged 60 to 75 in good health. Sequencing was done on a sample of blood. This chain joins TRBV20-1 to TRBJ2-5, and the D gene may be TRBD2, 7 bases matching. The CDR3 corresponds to CSAVLGGAREQYF. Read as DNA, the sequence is TGCAGTGCTGTCCTAGGGGGGGCGAGGGAGCAGTACTTC.